Reported below is one T cell receptor beta chain. The sample is drawn from a study of technical replicates of blood from a handful of donors. Germline V gene data show CDR1 as MDHEN and CDR2 as SYDVKM. Trimming took off 4 bases at V and 6 bases at J, with 15 bases between the two ends. The CDR3 extends over 15 amino acids. Using immunoSEQ multiplex PCR, the repertoire was profiled, and TCRdb retains in-frame clones only, with some absent. The sample yields tens of thousands of clones, around 97% seen once. The chain uses TRBV28 and TRBJ2-2; D possibly corresponds to TRBD1 (5 bases). Sequences were obtained from T cells isolated from PBMCs. This TCR was recovered from a human donor in good health. CDR3 sequence (DNA): TGTGCCAGCAGTTATATCCGGAAAGGGGCCGGGGAGCTGTTTTTT. Protein sequence: CASSYIRKGAGELFF.